This T cell receptor (beta chain) was sequenced in a study of OX40 agonist ivuxolimab in advanced cancers. About the study: Six ivuxolimab dose levels, 0.01 to 10 mg/kg, were given intravenously every 2 weeks. Dose-escalation patients suffered from hepatocellular carcinoma, melanoma, renal cell or head and neck cancer.

The data were produced by immunoSEQ multiplex PCR, yet TCRdb's version contains in-frame clones alone and is incomplete. The sample shows 65,000 to 80,000 clones, 80% to 90% of them seen only once. With regard to this clone: The target antigen is unknown.

The CDR3 sequence is 15 residues long. V lost 8 bases to trimming and J lost 3 bases; unmatched junction nucleotides: 12. CDR1 and CDR2 from the germline V gene are MNHEY and SVGAGI. Findings and caveats of the study: Partial responders receiving 0.1-3.0 mg/kg showed among the lowest clonal expansion.

The receptor was isolated from an adult with an advanced solid tumor such as melanoma, head and neck, liver or kidney cancer. The chain links TRBV6-5 to TRBJ2-5; 7 positions agree with TRBD2. The specimen comprised CD4+ or CD8+ T cells sorted from blood, sampled in a trial of the OX40 agonist ivuxolimab. The CDR3 DNA follows: TGTGCCAGCGGTAGGAAGTCTAGCGGTAAAGAGACCCAGTACTTC. Translating gives CASGRKSSGKETQYF.